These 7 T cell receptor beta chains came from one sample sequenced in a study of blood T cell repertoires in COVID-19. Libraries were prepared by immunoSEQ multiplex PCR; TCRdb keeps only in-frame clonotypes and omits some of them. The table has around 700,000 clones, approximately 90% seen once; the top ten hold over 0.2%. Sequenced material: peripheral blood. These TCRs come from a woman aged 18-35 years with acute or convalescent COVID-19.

For the CDR3, the DNA is TGTGCCACCAGCCGGGGGGCAGGTCAGCCCCAGCATTTT. The encoded protein is CATSRGAGQPQHF. The chain carries TRBV24-1 and TRBJ1-5; D perhaps matches TRBD1 (6 bases). Germline CDR1 and CDR2: KGHDR and SFDVKD. The CDR3 consists of 13 residues. V was pared by 7 bases and J by 6 bases, with 12 bases between.

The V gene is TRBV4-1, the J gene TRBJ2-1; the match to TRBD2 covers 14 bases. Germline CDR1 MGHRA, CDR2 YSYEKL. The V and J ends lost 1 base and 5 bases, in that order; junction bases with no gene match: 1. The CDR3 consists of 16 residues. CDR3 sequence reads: CASSQGLAGGHNEQFF. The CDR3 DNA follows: TGCGCCAGCAGCCAAGGACTAGCGGGGGGGCACAATGAGCAGTTCTTC.

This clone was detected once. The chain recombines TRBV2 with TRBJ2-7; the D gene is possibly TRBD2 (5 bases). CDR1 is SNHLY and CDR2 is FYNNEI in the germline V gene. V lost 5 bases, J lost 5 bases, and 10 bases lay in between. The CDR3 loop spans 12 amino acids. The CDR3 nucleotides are TGTGCCAGCAGTCCCTGGCGGGACGAGCAGTACTTC. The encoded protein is CASSPWRDEQYF.

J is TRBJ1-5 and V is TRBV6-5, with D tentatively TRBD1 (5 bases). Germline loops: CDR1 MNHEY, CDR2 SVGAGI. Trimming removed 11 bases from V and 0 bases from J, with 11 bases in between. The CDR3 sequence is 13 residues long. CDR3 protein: CAARGNSNQPQHF. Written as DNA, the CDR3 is TGTGCCGCCCGGGGGAATAGCAATCAGCCCCAGCATTTT.

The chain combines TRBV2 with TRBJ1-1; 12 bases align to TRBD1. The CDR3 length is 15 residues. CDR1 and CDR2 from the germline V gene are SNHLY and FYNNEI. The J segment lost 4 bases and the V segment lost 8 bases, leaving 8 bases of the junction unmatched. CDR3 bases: TGTGCCAGCTTGGGACAGGGGGCTTCGGGCACTGAAGCTTTCTTT. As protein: CASLGQGASGTEAFF.

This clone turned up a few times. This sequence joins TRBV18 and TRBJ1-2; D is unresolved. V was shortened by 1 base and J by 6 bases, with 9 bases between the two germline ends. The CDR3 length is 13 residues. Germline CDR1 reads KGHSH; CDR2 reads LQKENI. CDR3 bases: TGTGCCAGCTCACCACAGGAGAAAAATGGCTACACCTTC. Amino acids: CASSPQEKNGYTF.

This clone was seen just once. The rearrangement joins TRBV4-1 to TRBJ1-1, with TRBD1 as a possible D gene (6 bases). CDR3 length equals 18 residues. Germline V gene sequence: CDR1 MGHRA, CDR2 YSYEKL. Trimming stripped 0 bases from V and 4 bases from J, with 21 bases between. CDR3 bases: TGCGCCAGCAGCCAAGATTTCGGACAGCGCACACCGGGCACTGAAGCTTTCTTT. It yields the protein CASSQDFGQRTPGTEAFF.